These 6 T cell receptor beta chains were all obtained from the same sample, sequenced in a study of blood T cell repertoires in COVID-19. Libraries were prepared by immunoSEQ multiplex PCR; TCRdb keeps only in-frame clonotypes and omits some of them. The sample has 340,000 or so clones, about nine tenths seen once. The sequenced sample was peripheral blood. Every receptor here comes from a man aged 50-59 years with active or convalescent COVID-19.

V gene TRBV6-5 combines with J gene TRBJ1-2; D call uncertain. The V end lost 3 bases, the J end lost 2 bases, and 7 bases lay between the germline ends. Per germline, CDR1 MNHEY and CDR2 SVGAGI. The CDR3 extends over 13 amino acids. CDR3 region: CASSYSGNYGYTF. The CDR3 region has the DNA TGTGCCAGCAGTTATTCCGGGAACTATGGCTACACCTTC.

This clone was detected only a few times. The chain couples TRBV7-2 to TRBJ2-5, with D possibly matching TRBD2 (5 bases). The V gene's germline CDR1 is SGHTA and CDR2 FQGNSA. The CDR3 contains 15 residues. Trimming removed 5 bases at V and 2 bases at J, with 15 bases between. For the CDR3, the DNA is TGTGCCAGCAGCCCGAGCGGACGGCTACAAGAGACCCAGTACTTC. Its protein product is CASSPSGRLQETQYF.

This chain uses TRBV10-3 with TRBJ1-2; D is unclear. V lost 6 bases, J lost 4 bases, and 12 bases lay in between. Per germline, CDR1 ENHRY and CDR2 SYGVKD. This CDR3 region has 13 residues. This CDR3 is CAISNEGFYGYTF. CDR3 in DNA: TGTGCCATCAGCAACGAGGGTTTCTATGGCTACACCTTC.

This chain uses TRBV2 with TRBJ1-1, with 7 bases lining up with TRBD1. V was pared by 5 bases and J by 2 bases, with 2 bases of the junction left unmatched. CDR1 is SNHLY and CDR2 is FYNNEI in the germline V gene. CDR3 size: 13 residues. The CDR3 nucleotides are TGTGCCAGCAGTCAGGGGGTTAACACTGAAGCTTTCTTT. Its translation is CASSQGVNTEAFF.

The chain is built from TRBV15 and TRBJ1-4, with 10 bases lining up with TRBD1. Germline CDR1 LNHNV, CDR2 YYDKDF (reference sequence). CDR3 length: 16 amino acids. Unmatched junction bases numbered 7, after V lost 6 bases and J lost 3 bases. CDR3 protein: CATRPGQGSANEKLFF. CDR3 bases: TGTGCCACCAGACCGGGACAGGGGTCAGCTAATGAAAAACTGTTTTTT.

The chain is built from TRBV3-1 (or the pseudogene TRBV3-2) and TRBJ1-2, with no clear D. V lost 1 base and J lost 4, with 19 bases in between. CDR3 length: 17 amino acids. Germline-derived CDR1 and CDR2 are LGHDT and YNNKEL (reference sequence). The CDR3 DNA sequence: TGTGCCAGCAGCCAAGTCAATTCAGCGCAGTGGATCTATGGCTACACCTTC. Its protein is CASSQVNSAQWIYGYTF.